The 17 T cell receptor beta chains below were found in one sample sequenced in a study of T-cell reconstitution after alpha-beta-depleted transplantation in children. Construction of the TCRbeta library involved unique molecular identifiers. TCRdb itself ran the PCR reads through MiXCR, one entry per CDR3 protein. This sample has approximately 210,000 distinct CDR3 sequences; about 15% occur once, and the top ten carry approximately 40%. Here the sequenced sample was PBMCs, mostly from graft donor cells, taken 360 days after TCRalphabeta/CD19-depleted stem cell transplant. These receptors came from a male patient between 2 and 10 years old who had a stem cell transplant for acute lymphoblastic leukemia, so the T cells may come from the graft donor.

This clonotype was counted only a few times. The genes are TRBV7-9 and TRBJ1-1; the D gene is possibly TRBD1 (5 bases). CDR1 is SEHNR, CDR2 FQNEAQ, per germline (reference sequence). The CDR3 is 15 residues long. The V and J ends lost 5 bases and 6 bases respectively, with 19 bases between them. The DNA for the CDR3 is TGTGCCAGCAGCCCCTCGACAGTAAAGAGTCCTGAAGCTTTCTTT. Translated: CASSPSTVKSPEAFF.

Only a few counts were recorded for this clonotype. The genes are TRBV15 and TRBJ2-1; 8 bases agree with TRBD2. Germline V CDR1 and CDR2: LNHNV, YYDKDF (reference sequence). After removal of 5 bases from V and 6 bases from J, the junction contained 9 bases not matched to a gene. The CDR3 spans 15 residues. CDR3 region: CATSVAAGGLNEQFF. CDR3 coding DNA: TGTGCCACCAGCGTCGCGGCGGGAGGTCTCAATGAGCAGTTCTTC.

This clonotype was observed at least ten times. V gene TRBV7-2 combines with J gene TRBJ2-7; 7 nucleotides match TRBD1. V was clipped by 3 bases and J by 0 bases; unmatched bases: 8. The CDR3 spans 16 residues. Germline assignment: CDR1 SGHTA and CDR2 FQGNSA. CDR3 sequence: CASSFPETGLSYEQYF. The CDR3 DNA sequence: TGTGCCAGCAGCTTTCCGGAGACAGGGCTCTCCTACGAGCAGTACTTC. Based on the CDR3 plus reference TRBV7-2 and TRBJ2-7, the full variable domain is GAGVSQSPSNKVTEKGKDVELRCDPISGHTALYWYRQSLGQGLEFLIYFQGNSAPDKSGLPSDRFSAERTGGSVSTLTIQRTQQEDSAVYLCASSFPETGLSYEQYFGPGTRLTVT.

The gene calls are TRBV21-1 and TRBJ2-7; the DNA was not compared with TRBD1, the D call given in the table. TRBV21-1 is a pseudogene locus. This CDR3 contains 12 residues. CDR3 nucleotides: TGTGCCAGCAGCCGGGACGCCTACGAGCAGTACTTC. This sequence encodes CASSRDAYEQYF.

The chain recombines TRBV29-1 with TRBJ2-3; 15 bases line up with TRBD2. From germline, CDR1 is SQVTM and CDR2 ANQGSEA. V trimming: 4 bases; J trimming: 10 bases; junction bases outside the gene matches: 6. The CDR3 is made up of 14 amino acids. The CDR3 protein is CSVGHGLAGGPQYF. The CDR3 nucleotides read TGCAGCGTTGGCCACGGACTAGCGGGAGGGCCGCAGTATTTT.

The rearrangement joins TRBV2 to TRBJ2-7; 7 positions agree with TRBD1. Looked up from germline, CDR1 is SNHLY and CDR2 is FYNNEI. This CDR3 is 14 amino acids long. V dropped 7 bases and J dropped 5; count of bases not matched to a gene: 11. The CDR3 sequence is CASIGIDRAHEQYF. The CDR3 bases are TGTGCCAGCATAGGGATAGACAGGGCACACGAGCAGTACTTC.

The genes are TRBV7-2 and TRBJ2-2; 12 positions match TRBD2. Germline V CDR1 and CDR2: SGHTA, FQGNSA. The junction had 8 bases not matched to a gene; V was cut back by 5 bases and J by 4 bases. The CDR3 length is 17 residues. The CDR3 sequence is CASSGLAGGLSTGELFF. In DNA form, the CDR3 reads TGTGCCAGCAGCGGGCTAGCGGGGGGGCTAAGCACCGGGGAGCTGTTTTTT.

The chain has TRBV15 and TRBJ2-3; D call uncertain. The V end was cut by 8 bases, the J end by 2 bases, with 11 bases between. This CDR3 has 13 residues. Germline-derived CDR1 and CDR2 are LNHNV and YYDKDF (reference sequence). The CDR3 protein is CATQRKFTDTQYF. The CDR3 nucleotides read TGTGCCACCCAGCGAAAATTCACAGATACGCAGTATTTT.

The CDR3 nucleotides read TGCAGCGTGACAGGGGTGAATCAGCCCCAGCATTTT. This gives the protein CSVTGVNQPQHF. The chain couples TRBV29-1 to TRBJ1-5; 8 nucleotides agree with TRBD1. CDR3 length: 12 residues. V trimming: 6 bases; J trimming: 4 bases; junction bases outside the gene matches: 2. The germline gives CDR1 SQVTM, CDR2 ANQGSEA.

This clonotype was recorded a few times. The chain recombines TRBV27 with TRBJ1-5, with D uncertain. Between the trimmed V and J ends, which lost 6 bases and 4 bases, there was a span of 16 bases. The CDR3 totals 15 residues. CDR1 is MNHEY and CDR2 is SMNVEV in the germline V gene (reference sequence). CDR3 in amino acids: CASRKEGYDNQPQHF. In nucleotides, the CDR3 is TGTGCCAGCAGAAAGGAGGGCTACGATAATCAGCCCCAGCATTTT.

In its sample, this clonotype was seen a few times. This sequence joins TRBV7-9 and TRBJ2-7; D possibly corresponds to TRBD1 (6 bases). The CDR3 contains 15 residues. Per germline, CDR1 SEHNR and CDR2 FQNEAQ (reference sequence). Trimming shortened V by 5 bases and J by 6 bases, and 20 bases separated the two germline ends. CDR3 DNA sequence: TGTGCCAGCAGCAAAATGGACAGAGGGGCTGTCGAGCAGTACTTC. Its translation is CASSKMDRGAVEQYF. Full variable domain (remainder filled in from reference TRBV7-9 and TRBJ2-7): DTGVSQNPRHKITKRGQNVTFRCDPISEHNRLYWYRQTLGQGPEFLTYFQNEAQLEKSRLLSDRFSAERPKGSFSTLEIQRTEQGDSAMYLCASSKMDRGAVEQYFGPGTRLTVT.

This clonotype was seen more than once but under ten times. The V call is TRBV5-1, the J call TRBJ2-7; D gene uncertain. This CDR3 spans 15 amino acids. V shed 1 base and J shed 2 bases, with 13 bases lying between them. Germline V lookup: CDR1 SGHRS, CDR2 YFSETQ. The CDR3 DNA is TGCGCCAGCAGCTTGAACCGGGCCGTGACCTACGAGCAGTACTTC. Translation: CASSLNRAVTYEQYF.

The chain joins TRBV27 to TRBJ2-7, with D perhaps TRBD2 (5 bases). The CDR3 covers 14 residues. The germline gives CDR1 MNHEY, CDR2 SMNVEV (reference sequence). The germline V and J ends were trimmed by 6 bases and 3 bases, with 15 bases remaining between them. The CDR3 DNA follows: TGTGCCAGCAGGTCCGCGAGGGCATTCTACGAGCAGTACTTC. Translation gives CASRSARAFYEQYF.

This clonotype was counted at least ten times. For the CDR3, the DNA is TGCGCCAGCAGCTTGGCCGGAGGACAGGGTAACACCGGGGAGCTGTTTTTT. Its translation: CASSLAGGQGNTGELFF. The genes are TRBV5-1 and TRBJ2-2; 8 nucleotides agree with TRBD1. There are 17 residues in the CDR3. V lost 0 bases, J lost 2 bases, and 6 bases stayed unmatched. The germline CDR1 and CDR2 sequences are SGHRS and YFSETQ.

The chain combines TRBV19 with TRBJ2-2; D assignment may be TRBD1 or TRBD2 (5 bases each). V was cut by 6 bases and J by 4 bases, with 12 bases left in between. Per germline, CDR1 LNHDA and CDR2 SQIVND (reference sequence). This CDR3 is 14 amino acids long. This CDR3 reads CASRWGPSTGELFF. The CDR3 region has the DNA TGTGCCAGTAGATGGGGACCCTCCACCGGGGAGCTGTTTTTT. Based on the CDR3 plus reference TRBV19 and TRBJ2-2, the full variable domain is DGGITQSPKYLFRKEGQNVTLSCEQNLNHDAMYWYRQDPGQGLRLIYYSQIVNDFQKGDIAEGYSVSREKKESFPLTVTSAQKNPTAFYLCASRWGPSTGELFFGEGSRLTVL.

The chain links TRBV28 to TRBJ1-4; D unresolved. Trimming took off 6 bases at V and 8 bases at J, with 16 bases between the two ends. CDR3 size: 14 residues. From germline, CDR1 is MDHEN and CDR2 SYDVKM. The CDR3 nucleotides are TGTGCCAGCAGCCCCGGAGGAGTAAAGGAAAAACTGTTTTTT. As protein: CASSPGGVKEKLFF.

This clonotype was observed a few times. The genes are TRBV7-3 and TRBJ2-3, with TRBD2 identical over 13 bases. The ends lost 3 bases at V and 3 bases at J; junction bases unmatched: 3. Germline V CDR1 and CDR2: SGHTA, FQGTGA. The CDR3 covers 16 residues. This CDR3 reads CASSFGTSGETDTQYF. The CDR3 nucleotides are TGTGCCAGCAGCTTCGGGACTAGCGGGGAGACAGATACGCAGTATTTT.